The 10 T cell receptor beta chains listed next were all sequenced from one sample in a study of T cell changes during pregnancy in multiple sclerosis. Produced via immunoSEQ multiplex PCR; TCRdb's table is partial and in-frame only. The data hold roughly 8,000 clones, with 75% to 90% observed a single time. The source material was CD8+ T cells from peripheral blood mononuclear cells, sampled in the first trimester of pregnancy. These receptor sequences come from a female donor in good health, enrolled as a control in a pregnancy study.

V usage is TRBV11-2 and J usage is TRBJ2-7, with 9 positions matching TRBD2. CDR1 is SGHAT, CDR2 FQNNGV, per germline. Losses at the gene ends were 2 bases for V and 5 bases for J; bases not matched to a gene: 7. The CDR3 sequence is 15 residues long. The CDR3 DNA sequence: TGTGCCAGCAGCTTATACGGGGCTAGCGGGAACGAGCAGTACTTC. This gives the protein CASSLYGASGNEQYF.

V usage is TRBV28 and J usage is TRBJ2-7; 7 positions match TRBD1. Germline V gives CDR1 MDHEN, CDR2 SYDVKM. The CDR3 is made up of 15 amino acids. Unmatched junction bases numbered 7, after V lost 5 bases and J lost 0 bases. In nucleotides, the CDR3 is TGTGCCAGCAGTGCCAACCGGGACAGCTCCTACGAGCAGTACTTC. Protein: CASSANRDSSYEQYF.

This chain connects TRBV5-6 to TRBJ2-7, with TRBD1 identical over 12 bases. With V trimmed by 3 bases and J by 7 bases, 5 bases remained unmatched. Germline V gene lookup returns CDR1 SGHDT and CDR2 YYEEEE. The CDR3 is 14 amino acids. The CDR3 DNA reads as TGTGCCAGCAGCTACGGGACAGGGGGCCGGGAGCAGTACTTC. This codes for CASSYGTGGREQYF.

The J gene is TRBJ2-7, the V gene TRBV2; 12 positions agree with TRBD2. The junction had 7 bases not matched to a gene; V was cut back by 3 bases and J by 4 bases. CDR1 SNHLY and CDR2 FYNNEI come from the germline V gene. The CDR3 has 16 amino acids. DNA for the CDR3: TGTGCCAGCAGTGACGGGCTAGCGGGAGGGTTATACGAGCAGTACTTC. Its protein product is CASSDGLAGGLYEQYF.

The rearrangement joins TRBV5-6 to TRBJ2-7; D remains unclear. This CDR3 region has 14 residues. V was cut by 1 base and J by 3 bases, with 11 bases left in between. Germline V gene sequence: CDR1 SGHDT, CDR2 YYEEEE. CDR3 loop: CASSLSVNYYEQYF. The CDR3 DNA reads TGTGCCAGCAGCTTGTCGGTGAACTACTACGAGCAGTACTTC.

The chain employs TRBV27 and TRBJ2-1; 8 bases agree with TRBD1. The J segment lost 5 bases and the V segment lost 7 bases, leaving 7 bases of the junction unmatched. The germline gives CDR1 MNHEY, CDR2 SMNVEV (reference sequence). The CDR3 has 14 amino acids. CDR3 protein: CASTRQGQNNEQFF. The CDR3 bases are TGTGCCAGCACCCGACAGGGGCAGAACAATGAGCAGTTCTTC.

The rearrangement joins TRBV9 to TRBJ1-4; 7 bases align to TRBD1. V lost 3 bases, J lost 4 bases, and 6 bases stayed unmatched. CDR1 is SGDLS and CDR2 is YYNGEE in the germline V gene. This CDR3 contains 15 residues. The CDR3 reads CASSGDTGVNEKLFF. The CDR3 DNA reads TGTGCCAGCAGCGGGGATACAGGGGTTAATGAAAAACTGTTTTTT.

The chain uses TRBV19 and TRBJ2-7; TRBD2 aligns across 10 bases. This CDR3 has 15 residues. CDR1 and CDR2 from the germline V gene are LNHDA and SQIVND (reference sequence). V was pared by 5 bases and J by 0 bases, with 4 bases of the junction left unmatched. The CDR3 protein is CASSASSGGSYEQYF. The CDR3 DNA is TGTGCCAGTAGTGCATCTAGCGGGGGCTCCTACGAGCAGTACTTC.

The chain employs TRBV5-4 and TRBJ2-7; TRBD2 agrees at 7 bases. Germline values: CDR1 SGHNT, CDR2 YYREEE (reference sequence). The V gene end was trimmed by 0 bases and the J gene end by 3 bases; junction bases not matched to a gene: 3. CDR3 length: 14 amino acids. The CDR3 DNA follows: TGTGCCAGCAGCTTGGTGGCGGGAGACTACGAGCAGTACTTC. Amino acids: CASSLVAGDYEQYF. Full variable domain (missing parts from reference TRBV5-4 and TRBJ2-7): ETGVTQSPTHLIKTRGQQVTLRCSSQSGHNTVSWYQQALGQGPQFIFQYYREEENGRGNFPPRFSGLQFPNYSSELNVNALELDDSALYLCASSLVAGDYEQYFGPGTRLTVT.

The rearrangement joins TRBV27 to TRBJ2-7; weak D call: TRBD2 (6 bases). Germline V gene data show CDR1 as MNHEY and CDR2 as SMNVEV (reference sequence). V gave up 4 bases and J gave up 0 bases, with 10 bases separating them. The CDR3 consists of 14 residues. Here the CDR3 DNA reads TGTGCCAGCAGTTGGCGGGGTAGCTCCTACGAGCAGTACTTC. Translating it yields CASSWRGSSYEQYF.